This entry describes one T cell receptor beta chain. The germline V gene has CDR1 ENHRY and CDR2 SYGVKD. CDR3 length: 13 residues. V lost 10 bases and J lost 5, with 17 bases in between. This sample is drawn from a study of control samples from healthy donors and cancer patients. Clones were sequenced by immunoSEQ multiplex PCR, and TCRdb holds only the in-frame ones, with some missing. The table includes around 96,000 clones, approximately 93% detected once. What was sequenced was blood. The origin of this receptor is a young man in good health. The chain links TRBV10-3 to TRBJ1-2; weak D call: TRBD1 (5 bases). For the CDR3, the DNA is TGTGCCACCACCACTGGGGGGATTTATGGCTACACCTTC. Protein product: CATTTGGIYGYTF.